These 31 T cell receptor beta chains came from one sample sequenced in a study of control samples from healthy donors and cancer patients. Data came from immunoSEQ multiplex PCR; TCRdb stores just in-frame clones and leaves some out. The data show about 130,000 clones, around 94% seen once. The specimen was PBMCs. Receptor source: a man aged 55 to 69 with colorectal cancer.

The rearrangement joins TRBV3-1 (or the pseudogene TRBV3-2) to TRBJ2-4, with unresolved D. Germline CDR1 and CDR2: LGHDT and YNNKEL (reference sequence). The CDR3 totals 15 residues. Deletions cut 3 bases from V and 2 bases from J, with 11 bases between. In nucleotides, the CDR3 is TGTGCCAGCAGCCAGCCCTCCAGACCCAAAAACATTCAGTACTTC. Amino acids: CASSQPSRPKNIQYF.

The table lists this clone with a count of one. This chain uses TRBV29-1 with TRBJ1-6; D call uncertain. The length of the CDR3 is 13 residues. Looked up from germline, CDR1 is SQVTM and CDR2 is ANQGSEA. V was pared by 6 bases and J by 0 bases, with 6 bases between. The CDR3 loop is CSVRTSYNSPLHF. CDR3 DNA: TGCAGCGTCCGCACCTCCTATAATTCACCCCTCCACTTT.

CDR3 amino acids: CAIRAEGGAYTDTQYF. The CDR3 coding sequence is TGTGCCATCAGGGCAGAAGGTGGCGCTTACACAGATACGCAGTATTTT. The chain uses TRBV10-3 and TRBJ2-3; D gene ambiguous. The V and J ends lost 6 bases and 2 bases respectively, with 18 bases between them. Germline assignment: CDR1 ENHRY and CDR2 SYGVKD. The CDR3 sequence is 16 residues long.

V is TRBV12-3 or TRBV12-4 and J is TRBJ1-1; D ambiguous. CDR3 length: 13 amino acids. Trimming removed 1 base at V and 0 bases at J, with 3 bases between. CDR3 sequence reads: CASSLGLNTEAFF. CDR3 DNA sequence: TGTGCCAGCAGTTTAGGTCTGAACACTGAAGCTTTCTTT.

This chain connects TRBV9 to TRBJ2-7, with 7 bases lining up with TRBD2. Trimming took 0 bases from V and 4 from J; bases not matched to a gene: 4. CDR1 SGDLS and CDR2 YYNGEE come from the germline V gene. There are 14 residues in the CDR3. This CDR3 is CASSVDPSGYEQYF. CDR3 bases: TGTGCCAGCAGCGTAGACCCTAGCGGTTACGAGCAGTACTTC.

V is TRBV18 and J is TRBJ2-1; unclear D gene. This CDR3 spans 11 amino acids. CDR1 is KGHSH, CDR2 LQKENI, per germline. V dropped 2 bases and J dropped 8 bases, with 4 bases sitting between them. The DNA of the CDR3 is TGTGCCAGCTCACCAAGAGATGAGCAGTTCTTC. Amino acids: CASSPRDEQFF.

The rearrangement joins TRBV6-5 to TRBJ2-7; 9 nucleotides line up with TRBD1. The germline CDR1 and CDR2 sequences are MNHEY and SVGAGI. CDR3 length: 15 amino acids. The junction had 6 bases not matched to a gene; V was cut back by 4 bases and J by 2 bases. As DNA, the CDR3 is TGTGCCAGCAGTTCCCCGGGACAGGGAACCTACGAGCAGTACTTC. Its translation: CASSSPGQGTYEQYF.

The chain couples TRBV7-2 to TRBJ1-4; 7 nucleotides line up with TRBD1. The germline V gene has CDR1 SGHTA and CDR2 FQGNSA. The CDR3 consists of 16 residues. V lost 4 bases to trimming and J lost 7 bases; unmatched junction nucleotides: 12. The CDR3 is CASSWGKGAILEKLFF. The DNA for the CDR3 is TGTGCCAGCAGCTGGGGAAAGGGGGCCATCCTTGAAAAACTGTTTTTT.

The chain couples TRBV19 to TRBJ2-7, with D perhaps matching TRBD1 (5 bases). Trimming left V 8 bases short and J 6 bases short, with 17 bases between. CDR3 length: 13 residues. Germline lookup yields CDR1 LNHDA and CDR2 SQIVND (reference sequence). CDR3 amino acids: CASRKNSGFEQYF. Written as DNA, the CDR3 is TGTGCCAGTCGCAAAAATTCAGGGTTCGAGCAGTACTTC.

The count of this clone is one. The V and J genes are TRBV6-5 and TRBJ2-3, with D possibly being TRBD1 (6 bases). The CDR3 has 15 amino acids. Per the germline V gene, CDR1 is MNHEY and CDR2 is SVGAGI. Trimming shortened V by 7 bases and J by 0 bases, and 14 bases separated the two germline ends. The CDR3 spells CASKRTETSTDTQYF. The CDR3 region has the DNA TGTGCCAGCAAACGGACAGAAACTAGCACAGATACGCAGTATTTT.

The chain is built from TRBV11-2 and TRBJ1-2; D is undetermined. Trimming took 0 bases from V and 4 from J, leaving 9 bases between them. CDR1 is SGHAT, CDR2 FQNNGV, per germline. CDR3 length equals 14 residues. Here the CDR3 DNA reads TGTGCCAGCAGCTTAGATGGTGGATTCTATGGCTACACCTTC. This encodes CASSLDGGFYGYTF.

The chain uses TRBV29-1 and TRBJ1-5, with D possibly matching TRBD1 (6 bases). The V and J ends lost 5 bases and 3 bases respectively, with 11 bases between them. The CDR3 length is 13 residues. CDR1 and CDR2 from the germline V gene are SQVTM and ANQGSEA. CDR3 amino acids: CSVIGQPNQPQHF. DNA for the CDR3: TGCAGCGTTATCGGACAGCCCAATCAGCCCCAGCATTTT.

This chain joins TRBV19 and TRBJ2-2, with a weak D call TRBD2 (7 bases). Germline V lookup: CDR1 LNHDA, CDR2 SQIVND (reference sequence). V lost 9 bases and J lost 7, with 18 bases in between. This CDR3 has 14 residues. Here the CDR3 DNA reads TGTGCCAGGCGCCTAGGGGGGGGAGGCGGGGAGCTGTTTTTT. It specifies CARRLGGGGGELFF.

This clone was recorded only once. The chain links TRBV7-2 to TRBJ1-1; the match to TRBD1 covers 8 bases. Unmatched junction bases numbered 9, after V lost 5 bases and J lost 4 bases. The CDR3 covers 15 residues. Looked up from germline, CDR1 is SGHTA and CDR2 is FQGNSA. The CDR3 loop is CASSAQGAYGTEAFF. Written as DNA, the CDR3 is TGTGCCAGCAGCGCTCAGGGGGCGTATGGCACTGAAGCTTTCTTT. The full variable domain, in which reference TRBV7-2 and TRBJ1-1 provide the parts outside the CDR3, is GAGVSQSPSNKVTEKGKDVELRCDPISGHTALYWYRQSLGQGLEFLIYFQGNSAPDKSGLPSDRFSAERTGGSVSTLTIQRTQQEDSAVYLCASSAQGAYGTEAFFGQGTRLTVV.

Remarks on this clone: At the DNA level, this CDR3 is encoded by other sequences in the same sample as well. The gene calls are TRBV4-3 and TRBJ1-2; no definite D call. The V gene lost 0 bases and the J gene lost 2 bases, with 10 bases spanning the gap. The CDR3 has 15 amino acids. Per germline, CDR1 LGHNA and CDR2 YSLEER. The CDR3 loop is CASSQDPGSNYGYTF. CDR3 DNA: TGCGCCAGCAGCCAAGATCCCGGATCCAACTATGGCTACACCTTC.

This chain links TRBV11-2 with TRBJ2-1; 10 nucleotides align to TRBD2. V lost 7 bases, J lost 9 bases, and 9 bases stayed unmatched. Germline V gene sequence: CDR1 SGHAT, CDR2 FQNNGV. This CDR3 has 14 amino acids. CDR3 residues: CASTWERGGREQFF. The CDR3 nucleotides read TGTGCCAGCACCTGGGAGCGGGGGGGTCGTGAGCAGTTCTTC.

This chain links TRBV6-5 with TRBJ1-5, with D maybe TRBD1 (5 bases). There are 15 residues in the CDR3. The V gene's germline CDR1 is MNHEY and CDR2 SVGAGI. V lost 0 bases and J 9 bases, leaving 15 bases between the germline ends. Here the CDR3 reads CASSYSAAAQGPQHF. DNA of the CDR3: TGTGCCAGCAGTTACTCGGCGGCGGCCCAGGGGCCCCAGCATTTT.

This clone was seen only once. The genes are TRBV5-1 and TRBJ2-7; a possible D gene is TRBD2 (5 bases). Germline loops: CDR1 SGHRS, CDR2 YFSETQ. Trimming cost V 8 bases and J 0 bases, with 15 bases left between them. The CDR3 is made up of 14 amino acids. CDR3 amino acids: CASRERLSSYEQYF. The CDR3 DNA is TGCGCCAGTAGGGAGCGACTTAGCTCCTACGAGCAGTACTTC.

The V gene is TRBV19, the J gene TRBJ2-2, with D possibly TRBD1 on 7 matching bases. This CDR3 is built from 14 residues. Germline V CDR1 and CDR2: LNHDA, SQIVND (reference sequence). The V end was cut by 5 bases, the J end by 4 bases, with 11 bases between. The CDR3 loop reads CASSPGGGTGELFF. CDR3 nucleotides: TGTGCCAGTAGTCCAGGGGGAGGCACCGGGGAGCTGTTTTTT.

This chain joins TRBV7-2 and TRBJ1-2, with 10 bases that match TRBD1. CDR1 is SGHTA, CDR2 FQGNSA, per germline. V was clipped by 4 bases and J by 6 bases; unmatched bases: 8. The CDR3 has 15 amino acids. The CDR3 nucleotides are TGTGCCAGCAGCTCCCGACAGGGGGCGCAGAATGGCTACACCTTC. Protein: CASSSRQGAQNGYTF. The whole variable domain, filled in from reference TRBV7-2 and TRBJ1-2, reads GAGVSQSPSNKVTEKGKDVELRCDPISGHTALYWYRQSLGQGLEFLIYFQGNSAPDKSGLPSDRFSAERTGGSVSTLTIQRTQQEDSAVYLCASSSRQGAQNGYTFGSGTRLTVV.

J is TRBJ1-1 and V is TRBV27; the D is unclear. The ends were cut back, 6 bases at V and 1 base at J, with 9 bases in the middle. From germline, CDR1 is MNHEY and CDR2 SMNVEV (reference sequence). CDR3 length: 13 amino acids. The CDR3 protein is CASRWTENTEAFF. The CDR3 DNA reads as TGTGCCAGCAGATGGACGGAGAACACTGAAGCTTTCTTT.

The chain couples TRBV20-1 to TRBJ2-1; D tentatively reads TRBD1 or TRBD2 (5 bases each). Trimming took off 6 bases at V and 8 bases at J, with 8 bases between the two ends. Germline V gives CDR1 DFQATT, CDR2 SNEGSKA (reference sequence). The CDR3 consists of 10 residues. CDR3 DNA: TGCAGTGCCGTGGGGGATGAGCAGTTCTTC. This translates into CSAVGDEQFF.

The table lists this clone with a few counts. The V gene is TRBV15, the J gene TRBJ1-2, with 9 nucleotides matching TRBD1. CDR1 is LNHNV, CDR2 YYDKDF, per germline (reference sequence). The V segment lost 6 bases and the J segment 4 bases; nucleotides outside the gene matches: 15. This CDR3 contains 17 residues. The CDR3 protein is CATSEDSGQGSGYGYTF. The CDR3, as DNA: TGTGCCACCAGTGAAGATTCAGGACAGGGGAGCGGCTATGGCTACACCTTC. Filled out from reference TRBV15 and TRBJ1-2, the complete variable domain reads DAMVIQNPRYQVTQFGKPVTLSCSQTLNHNVMYWYQQKSSQAPKLLFHYYDKDFNNEADTPDNFQSRRPNTSFCFLDIRSPGLGDTAMYLCATSEDSGQGSGYGYTFGSGTRLTVV.

The chain couples TRBV6-2 or TRBV6-3 to TRBJ1-5, with TRBD1 matching over 7 bases. The CDR3 consists of 13 residues. V shed 4 bases and J 5 bases; nucleotides not matched to a gene: 2. Germline CDR1 and CDR2: MNHEY and SVGEGT. CDR3 sequence reads: CASSWDSYQPQHF. The CDR3 DNA sequence: TGTGCCAGCAGTTGGGACAGCTATCAGCCCCAGCATTTT.

V usage is TRBV29-1 and J usage is TRBJ1-1; a possible D gene is TRBD1 (5 bases). V was shortened by 6 bases and J by 3 bases, with 17 bases between the two germline ends. CDR1 SQVTM and CDR2 ANQGSEA come from the germline V gene. CDR3 size: 14 residues. Here the CDR3 reads CSVGAARYDTEAFF. The CDR3 DNA reads as TGCAGCGTAGGGGCAGCGAGGTATGACACTGAAGCTTTCTTT.

The chain uses TRBV5-6 and TRBJ2-3; D is unresolved. The V gene lost 4 bases and the J gene lost 1 base, with 13 bases spanning the gap. The CDR3 runs to 15 residues. The germline V gene encodes CDR1 SGHDT and CDR2 YYEEEE. The CDR3 DNA is TGTGCCAGCAGCCCAGGACGGATCGGCACAGATACGCAGTATTTT. It is translated as CASSPGRIGTDTQYF.

Only one count was recorded for this clone. The rearrangement joins TRBV10-3 to TRBJ2-3; 9 bases agree with TRBD2. The CDR3 is 16 amino acids. The trim removed 4 bases at V and 5 bases at J, leaving 10 bases unmatched. The germline V gene encodes CDR1 ENHRY and CDR2 SYGVKD. The CDR3 DNA is TGTGCCATCAGTGCGGGCGGCGGGGGGGCCGGAGATACGCAGTATTTT. Its protein is CAISAGGGGAGDTQYF.

CDR3 in amino acids: CASGREGDYGYTF. CDR3 in DNA: TGTGCCTCTGGGAGGGAAGGGGACTATGGCTACACCTTC. The chain links TRBV7-9 to TRBJ1-2; tentatively, D is TRBD1 (5 bases). The CDR3 covers 13 residues. The germline V gene has CDR1 SEHNR and CDR2 FQNEAQ (reference sequence). The germline V and J ends were trimmed by 11 bases and 3 bases, with 16 bases remaining between them.

The chain is built from TRBV7-2 and TRBJ1-1; 8 nucleotides agree with TRBD1. The junction had 1 base not matched to a gene; V was cut back by 1 base and J by 3 bases. CDR1 SGHTA and CDR2 FQGNSA come from the germline V gene. The CDR3 runs to 14 residues. CDR3 DNA: TGTGCCAGCAGCTTAGTGGGACAGGACACTGAAGCTTTCTTT. Protein: CASSLVGQDTEAFF.

The chain employs TRBV7-9 and TRBJ1-4; no clear D. The CDR3 has 12 amino acids. CDR1 is SEHNR, CDR2 FQNEAQ, per germline (reference sequence). V lost 8 bases, J lost 8 bases, and 12 bases lay in between. The CDR3 loop reads CASRGRSEKLFF. The CDR3 region has the DNA TGTGCCAGCCGAGGGCGGTCGGAAAAACTGTTTTTT.

The gene calls are TRBV15 and TRBJ2-5; 15 bases match TRBD2. The CDR3 consists of 18 residues. V dropped 1 base and J dropped 1; count of bases not matched to a gene: 4. Germline values: CDR1 LNHNV, CDR2 YYDKDF (reference sequence). The CDR3 is CATSRGGTSGGSQETQYF. DNA for the CDR3: TGTGCCACCAGCAGAGGCGGGACTAGCGGGGGGTCCCAAGAGACCCAGTACTTC.